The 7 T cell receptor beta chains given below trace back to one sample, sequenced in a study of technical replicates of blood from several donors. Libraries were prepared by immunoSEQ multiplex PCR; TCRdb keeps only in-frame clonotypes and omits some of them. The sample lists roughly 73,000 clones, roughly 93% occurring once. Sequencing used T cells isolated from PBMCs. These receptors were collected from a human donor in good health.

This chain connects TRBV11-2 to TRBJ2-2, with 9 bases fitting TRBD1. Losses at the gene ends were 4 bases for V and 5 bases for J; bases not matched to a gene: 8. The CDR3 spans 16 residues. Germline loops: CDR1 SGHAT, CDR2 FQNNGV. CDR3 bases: TGTGCCAGCAGCTCCTTTCCGGGACAGGGAACCGGGGAGCTGTTTTTT. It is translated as CASSSFPGQGTGELFF.

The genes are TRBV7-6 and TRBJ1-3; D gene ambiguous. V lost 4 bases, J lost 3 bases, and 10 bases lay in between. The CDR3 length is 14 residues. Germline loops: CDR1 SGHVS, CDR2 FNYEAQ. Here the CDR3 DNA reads TGTGCCAGCAGCTCTCGGGGAAGTGGAAACACCATATATTTT. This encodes CASSSRGSGNTIYF.

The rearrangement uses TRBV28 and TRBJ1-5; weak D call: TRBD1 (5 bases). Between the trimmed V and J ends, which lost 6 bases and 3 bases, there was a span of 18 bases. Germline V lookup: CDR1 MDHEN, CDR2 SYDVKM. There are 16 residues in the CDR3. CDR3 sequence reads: CASRRARVGNNQPQHF. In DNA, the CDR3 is TGTGCCAGCAGACGAGCCAGGGTAGGGAACAATCAGCCCCAGCATTTT.

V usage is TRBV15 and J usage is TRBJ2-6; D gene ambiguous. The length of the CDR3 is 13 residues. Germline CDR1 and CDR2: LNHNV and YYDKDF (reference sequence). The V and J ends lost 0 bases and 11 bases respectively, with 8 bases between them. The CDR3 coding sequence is TGTGCCACCAGCAGAGATCCCGCGCACGTCCTGACTTTC. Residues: CATSRDPAHVLTF.

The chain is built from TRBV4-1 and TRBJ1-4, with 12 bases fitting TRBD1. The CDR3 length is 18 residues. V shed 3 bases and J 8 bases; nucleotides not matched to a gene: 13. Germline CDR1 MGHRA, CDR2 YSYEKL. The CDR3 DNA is TGCGCCAGCAGCCAGATTGGGACAGGGGGCTGGGATGAGGAAAAACTGTTTTTT. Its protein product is CASSQIGTGGWDEEKLFF.

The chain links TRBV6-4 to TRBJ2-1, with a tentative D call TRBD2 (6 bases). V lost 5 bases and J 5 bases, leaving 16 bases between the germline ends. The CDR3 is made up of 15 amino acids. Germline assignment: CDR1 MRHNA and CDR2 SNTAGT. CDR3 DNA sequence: TGTGCCAGCAGTACGGGAGACGGAGTTAACAATGAGCAGTTCTTC. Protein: CASSTGDGVNNEQFF.

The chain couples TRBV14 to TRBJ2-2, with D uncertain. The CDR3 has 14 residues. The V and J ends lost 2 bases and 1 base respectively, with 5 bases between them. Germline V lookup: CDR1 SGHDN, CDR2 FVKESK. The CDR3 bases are TGTGCCAGCAGCCAAAACAGGAACACCGGGGAGCTGTTTTTT. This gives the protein CASSQNRNTGELFF.